This T cell receptor (beta chain) is from a study of T cell changes during pregnancy in multiple sclerosis. Sequenced by immunoSEQ multiplex PCR; TCRdb stores in-frame clones only, minus some. The sample yields 76,000 or so clones, 90% to 95% seen once. The CDR3 consists of 13 residues. V lost 0 bases to trimming and J lost 1 base, with 7 bases between them. CDR1 and CDR2 (germline): GTSNPN, SVGIG (reference sequence). The chain has TRBV30 and TRBJ2-7; D is unresolved. This TCR was sampled from a female donor in good health, enrolled as a control in a pregnancy study. The sequencing used peripheral blood, collected in the second trimester of pregnancy. This chain's CDR3 is CAWSVRVSYEQYF. Written as DNA, the CDR3 is TGTGCCTGGAGTGTTAGAGTTTCCTACGAGCAGTACTTC. Complete variable domain (other parts from reference TRBV30 and TRBJ2-7): SQTIHQWPATLVQPVGSPLSLECTVEGTSNPNLYWYRQAAGRGLQLLFYSVGIGQISSEVPQNLSASRPQDRQFILSSKKLLLSDSGFYLCAWSVRVSYEQYFGPGTRLTVT.